Sequencing of this T cell receptor (beta chain) was carried out in a study of sequential checkpoint blockade in melanoma. Study-wide background: Patients were randomized 1:1 to nivolumab-then-ipilimumab or ipilimumab-then-nivolumab first-line. After both sequences, patients received maintenance nivolumab.

Generated by immunoSEQ multiplex PCR, the TCRdb table keeps only in-frame clones and is missing some. The repertoire holds approximately 20,000 clones, with around 75% as singletons. As regards this clone: One end of the junction does not line up with germline, which may come from a read error.

The CDR3 extends over 12 amino acids. Looked up from germline, CDR1 is LNHDA and CDR2 is SQIVND (reference sequence). The treatment here: randomized to nivolumab then ipilimumab (arm A) or the reverse (arm B). None of the patients previously received DNA-damaging chemotherapy. Sorted cells were live CD3+CD8+, lacking CD19 and CD56, from PBMCs. V is TRBV19 and J is TRBJ1-2; TRBD1 agrees at 8 bases. The material sequenced was CD8+ T cells sorted from blood (inferred from file names), taken from a patient given nivolumab and ipilimumab in sequence. The source of this sequence is a human donor with melanoma. CDR3 amino acids: CASKETGDGHTF. DNA for the CDR3: TGTGCCAGTAAGGAGACAGGGGATGGCCACACCTTC.